This TCR beta chain comes out of a study of PD-1 blockade in classical Hodgkin lymphoma. Findings and limits, study-wide: By cycle point C4D1, TCR diversity had risen significantly in CD4+ cells (but not CD8+ cells). Partial responders and progressors had significantly lower baseline TCR diversity.

Assay: immunoSEQ multiplex PCR; the TCRdb copy retains only in-frame clones and omits some. The sample lists about 6,900 clones, approximately 86% occurring once. Documented time point: cycle 4 day 1 (C4D1), after five to seven weeks of nivolumab. Relapse was seen in all patients after autologous stem cell transplantation, and brentuximab vedotin exposure was variable. Note on this clone: Its antigen is currently unknown.

The material sequenced was peripheral blood mononuclear cells (PBMCs), taken before the fourth cycle of nivolumab. The source is a human donor with classical Hodgkin lymphoma.

The CDR3 is CASSRGGRYQETQYF. CDR3 DNA: TGTGCCAGCTCAAGGGGCGGGAGATACCAAGAGACCCAGTACTTC. The chain couples TRBV18 to TRBJ2-5; the match to TRBD2 covers 7 bases. CDR3 length equals 15 residues. V lost 5 bases to trimming and J lost 0 bases; unmatched junction nucleotides: 6. Per the germline V gene, CDR1 is KGHSH and CDR2 is LQKENI.